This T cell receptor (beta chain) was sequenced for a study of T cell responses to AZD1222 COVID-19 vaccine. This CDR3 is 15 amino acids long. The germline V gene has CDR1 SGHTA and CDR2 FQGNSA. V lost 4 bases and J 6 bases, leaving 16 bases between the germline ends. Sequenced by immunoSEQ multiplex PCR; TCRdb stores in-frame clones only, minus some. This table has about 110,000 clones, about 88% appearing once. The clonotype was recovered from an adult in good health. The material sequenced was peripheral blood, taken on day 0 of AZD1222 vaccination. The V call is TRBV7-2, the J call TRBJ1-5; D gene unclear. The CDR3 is CASSSGRREGQPQHF. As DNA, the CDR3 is TGTGCCAGCAGCTCAGGAAGGAGGGAAGGTCAGCCCCAGCATTTT.